The rows below give T cell receptor beta chains drawn from one sample of a study of T-cell reconstitution after alpha-beta-depleted transplantation in children. Using its own MiXCR run on the PCR reads, TCRdb lists one record per CDR3 protein. The table includes 700,000 to 850,000 distinct CDR3 sequences, under 20% detected once. Specimen: PBMCs, mostly from graft donor cells, collected 360 days after TCRalphabeta/CD19-depleted stem cell transplant. These receptors were collected from a male patient under 18 who had a stem cell transplant for acute lymphoblastic leukemia, so the T cells may come from the graft donor. CDR3s include the opening cysteine and the closing phenylalanine or tryptophan. D genes are given only for firm matches. Clone sizes are given selectively: once, few, many, or a class where the clone is expanded.

CDR3aa: CASSPRLAGEKETQYF
CDR3nt: TGTGCCAGCAGCCCACGACTAGCGGGAGAGAAAGAGACCCAGTACTTC
abundance: many
d_gene: TRBD2
j_gene: TRBJ2-5
v_gene: TRBV7-8
len: 16

CDR3aa: CASTPKGTSGTEDIQYF
CDR3nt: TGCGCCAGCACCCCCAAGGGGACTAGCGGGACTGAAGACATTCAGTACTTC
abundance: -
d_gene: TRBD2
j_gene: TRBJ2-4
v_gene: TRBV5-1
len: 17

CDR3aa: CSVGSDYEQYF
CDR3nt: TGCAGCGTTGGTTCCGATTACGAGCAGTACTTC
abundance: few
d_gene: -
j_gene: TRBJ2-7
v_gene: TRBV29-1
len: 11

CDR3aa: CASSSGGFYNEQFF
CDR3nt: TGTGCCAGTAGTAGCGGGGGATTTTACAATGAGCAGTTCTTC
abundance: few
d_gene: TRBD2
j_gene: TRBJ2-1
v_gene: TRBV19
len: 14

CDR3aa: CSAREGGVPLFF
CDR3nt: TGCAGTGCTAGAGAAGGGGGAGTCCCCCTATTCTTC
abundance: few
d_gene: -
j_gene: TRBJ2-1
v_gene: TRBV20-1
len: 12

CDR3aa: CASSPGYVKNYEQYF
CDR3nt: TGTGCCAGCAGCCCTGGATACGTAAAAAACTACGAGCAGTACTTC
abundance: -
d_gene: -
j_gene: TRBJ2-7
v_gene: TRBV7-9
len: 15

CDR3aa: CSVASDPNTEAFF
CDR3nt: TGCAGCGTTGCTAGTGACCCGAACACTGAAGCTTTCTTT
abundance: -
d_gene: -
j_gene: TRBJ1-1
v_gene: TRBV29-1
len: 13

CDR3aa: CASSQSRLYQETQYF
CDR3nt: TGTGCCAGCAGCCAATCCAGACTGTACCAAGAGACCCAGTACTTC
abundance: few
d_gene: -
j_gene: TRBJ2-5
v_gene: TRBV14
len: 15

CDR3aa: CASSEDGRGTGELFF
CDR3nt: TGTGCCAGCAGTGAGGACGGGAGAGGTACCGGGGAGCTGTTTTTT
abundance: -
d_gene: -
j_gene: TRBJ2-2
v_gene: TRBV2
len: 15

CDR3aa: CASSSLTGRDQETQYF
CDR3nt: TGTGCCAGCAGTTCCCTGACAGGGAGGGACCAAGAGACCCAGTACTTC
abundance: many
d_gene: -
j_gene: TRBJ2-5
v_gene: TRBV12-3/TRBV12-4
len: 16

CDR3aa: CASSSPRLAGQHSGNEQFF
CDR3nt: TGTGCCAGCAGCTCCCCCCGACTAGCGGGACAGCACAGTGGCAATGAGCAGTTCTTC
abundance: -
d_gene: TRBD2
j_gene: TRBJ2-1
v_gene: TRBV11-1
len: 19

CDR3aa: CASSFLPKRGSYNEQFF
CDR3nt: TGCGCCAGCAGTTTTCTCCCCAAGCGGGGCTCCTACAATGAGCAGTTCTTC
abundance: few
d_gene: TRBD2
j_gene: TRBJ2-1
v_gene: TRBV4-1
len: 17

CDR3aa: CASSLVASWGEGETQYF
CDR3nt: TGTGCCAGCAGCTTGGTAGCCTCGTGGGGAGAAGGAGAGACCCAGTACTTC
abundance: -
d_gene: -
j_gene: TRBJ2-5
v_gene: TRBV7-6
len: 17

CDR3aa: CSVEDLSWRANTEAFF
CDR3nt: TGCAGCGTTGAAGATCTATCATGGAGGGCTAACACTGAAGCTTTCTTT
abundance: few
d_gene: -
j_gene: TRBJ1-1
v_gene: TRBV29-1
len: 16

CDR3aa: CSVETGFYF
CDR3nt: TGCAGCGTTGAGACAGGGTTTTATTTT
abundance: -
d_gene: TRBD1
j_gene: TRBJ2-3
v_gene: TRBV29-1
len: 9

CDR3aa: CASSFFYLQGEAFF
CDR3nt: TGTGCCAGCAGTTTTTTCTACCTACAGGGGGAAGCTTTCTTT
abundance: many
d_gene: TRBD1
j_gene: TRBJ1-1
v_gene: TRBV6-5
len: 14

CDR3aa: CASSSGTYNEKLFF
CDR3nt: TGTGCCAGCAGTTCCGGGACTTATAATGAAAAACTGTTTTTT
abundance: few
d_gene: -
j_gene: TRBJ1-4
v_gene: TRBV12-3/TRBV12-4
len: 14

CDR3aa: CSALAGARGASYGYTF
CDR3nt: TGCAGTGCCCTAGCGGGCGCCAGGGGAGCCTCCTATGGCTACACCTTC
abundance: many
d_gene: -
j_gene: TRBJ1-2
v_gene: TRBV20-1
len: 16

CDR3aa: CASSHPGTDGTYEQYF
CDR3nt: TGTGCCAGCAGCCATCCCGGGACAGACGGTACTTACGAGCAGTACTTC
abundance: few
d_gene: TRBD1
j_gene: TRBJ2-7
v_gene: TRBV4-2
len: 16

CDR3aa: CASSNRASGSGEQFF
CDR3nt: TGTGCCAGCAGCAACAGAGCTAGCGGGAGTGGTGAGCAGTTCTTC
abundance: -
d_gene: -
j_gene: TRBJ2-1
v_gene: TRBV21-1
len: 15

CDR3aa: CSVKGSGSLRLTDTQYF
CDR3nt: TGCAGCGTTAAGGGAAGCGGGAGTCTTCGGCTCACAGATACGCAGTATTTT
abundance: -
d_gene: TRBD2
j_gene: TRBJ2-3
v_gene: TRBV29-1
len: 17

CDR3aa: CASSVGLSGEQYF
CDR3nt: TGCGCCAGCAGCGTAGGACTCAGCGGCGAGCAGTACTTC
abundance: -
d_gene: -
j_gene: TRBJ2-7
v_gene: TRBV5-1
len: 13